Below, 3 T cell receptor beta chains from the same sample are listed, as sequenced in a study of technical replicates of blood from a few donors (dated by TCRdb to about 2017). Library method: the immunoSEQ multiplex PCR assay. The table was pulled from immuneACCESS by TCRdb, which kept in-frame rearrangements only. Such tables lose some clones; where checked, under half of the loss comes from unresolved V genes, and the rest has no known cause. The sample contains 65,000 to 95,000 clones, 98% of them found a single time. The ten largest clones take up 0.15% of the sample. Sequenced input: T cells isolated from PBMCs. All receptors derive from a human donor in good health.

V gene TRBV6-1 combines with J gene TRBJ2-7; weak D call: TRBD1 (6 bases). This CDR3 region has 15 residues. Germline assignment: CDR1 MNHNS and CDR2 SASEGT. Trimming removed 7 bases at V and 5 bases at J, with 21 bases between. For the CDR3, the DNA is TGTGCCAGCACCCCCCACACGGGCAGGGGACACGAGCAGTACTTC. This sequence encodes CASTPHTGRGHEQYF.

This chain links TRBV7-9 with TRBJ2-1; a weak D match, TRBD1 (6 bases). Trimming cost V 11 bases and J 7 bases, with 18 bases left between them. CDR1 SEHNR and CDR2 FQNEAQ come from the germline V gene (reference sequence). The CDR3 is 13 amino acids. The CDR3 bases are TGTGCCTCCGAACCCCCCACAGGGAATGAGCAGTTCTTC. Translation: CASEPPTGNEQFF.

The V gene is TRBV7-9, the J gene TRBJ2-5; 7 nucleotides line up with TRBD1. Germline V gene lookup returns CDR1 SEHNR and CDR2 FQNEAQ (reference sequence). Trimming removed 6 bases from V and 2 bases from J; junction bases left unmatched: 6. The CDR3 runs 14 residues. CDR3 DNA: TGTGCCAGCAGAACCGGGACAGCACAAGAGACCCAGTACTTC. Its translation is CASRTGTAQETQYF.